What follows are 4 T cell receptor beta chains derived from one specimen sequenced in a study of cytomegalovirus exposure and HLA in healthy donors. The PCR was carried out with 60 Vbeta primers and 13 Jbeta primers. Some clones are missing from TCRdb's copy, which holds only in-frame ones; the method was immunoSEQ multiplex PCR. The sample carries fewer than 200,000 clones, about 90% recorded once. The source material was PBMCs. All receptors derive from a girl younger than two in good health and CMV-seronegative.

The rearrangement uses TRBV7-9 and TRBJ2-5; TRBD2 aligns across 8 bases. The CDR3 spans 14 residues. Trimming removed 5 bases from V and 1 base from J; junction bases left unmatched: 3. The germline CDR1 and CDR2 sequences are SEHNR and FQNEAQ (reference sequence). CDR3 sequence: CASSRREAQETQYF. The CDR3 DNA follows: TGTGCCAGCAGCCGGCGGGAGGCCCAAGAGACCCAGTACTTC.

This clone was detected a few times. The genes are TRBV2 and TRBJ1-5; 9 positions match TRBD1. Germline V gene data show CDR1 as SNHLY and CDR2 as FYNNEI. The ends lost 5 bases at V and 5 bases at J; junction bases unmatched: 4. The CDR3 loop spans 14 amino acids. This CDR3 is CASSSGQGYQPQHF. CDR3 in DNA: TGTGCCAGCAGTTCCGGACAGGGGTATCAGCCCCAGCATTTT.

A word on this clone: Other DNA sequences in this sample translate to the same CDR3. This CDR3 is CASPRGLGGYTF. The CDR3 coding sequence is TGTGCCAGCCCCAGGGGGTTGGGGGGCTACACCTTC. The chain carries TRBV6-5 and TRBJ1-2; 7 bases are a match to TRBD1. Germline V gives CDR1 MNHEY, CDR2 SVGAGI. V shed 8 bases, J shed 8 bases, and the junction held 8 bases outside the gene matches. The CDR3 covers 12 residues.

The chain uses TRBV6-5 and TRBJ2-7, with 10 bases that match TRBD1. J was trimmed by 7 bases and V by 2 bases; bases with no gene match: 8. This CDR3 has 15 residues. Germline loops: CDR1 MNHEY, CDR2 SVGAGI. The CDR3 sequence: CASSYTATGGWEQYF. The CDR3 DNA is TGTGCCAGCAGTTACACAGCGACAGGGGGCTGGGAGCAGTACTTC.